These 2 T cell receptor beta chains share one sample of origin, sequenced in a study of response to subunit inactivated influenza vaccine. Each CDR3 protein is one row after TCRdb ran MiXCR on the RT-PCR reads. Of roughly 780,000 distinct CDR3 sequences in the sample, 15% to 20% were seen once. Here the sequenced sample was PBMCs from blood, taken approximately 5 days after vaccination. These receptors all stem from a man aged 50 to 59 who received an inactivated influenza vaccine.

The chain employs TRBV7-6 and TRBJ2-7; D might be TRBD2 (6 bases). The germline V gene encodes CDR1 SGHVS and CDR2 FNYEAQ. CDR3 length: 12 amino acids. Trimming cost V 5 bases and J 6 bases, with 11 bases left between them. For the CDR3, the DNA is TGTGCCAGCAGCCCTGGGGGGTCCGAGCAGTACTTC. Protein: CASSPGGSEQYF.

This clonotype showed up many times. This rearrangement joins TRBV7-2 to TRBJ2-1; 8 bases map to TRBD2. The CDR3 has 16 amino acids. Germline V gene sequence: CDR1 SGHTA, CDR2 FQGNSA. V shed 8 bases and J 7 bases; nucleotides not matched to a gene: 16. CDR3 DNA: TGTGCCAGCGGGCAGGGTGTAGCGGGAACCCGGAATGAGCAGTTCTTC. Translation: CASGQGVAGTRNEQFF.